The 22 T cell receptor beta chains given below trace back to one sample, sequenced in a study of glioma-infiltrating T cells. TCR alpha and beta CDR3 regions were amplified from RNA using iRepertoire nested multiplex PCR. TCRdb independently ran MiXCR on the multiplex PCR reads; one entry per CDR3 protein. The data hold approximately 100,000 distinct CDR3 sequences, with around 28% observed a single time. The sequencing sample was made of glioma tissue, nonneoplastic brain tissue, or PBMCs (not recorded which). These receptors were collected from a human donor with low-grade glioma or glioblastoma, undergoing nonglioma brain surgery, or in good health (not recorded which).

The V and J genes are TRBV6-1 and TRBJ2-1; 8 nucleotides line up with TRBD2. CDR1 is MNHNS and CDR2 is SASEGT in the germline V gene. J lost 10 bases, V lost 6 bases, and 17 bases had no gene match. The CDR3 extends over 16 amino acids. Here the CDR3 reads CASSRGGGGPRAEQFF. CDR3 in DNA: TGTGCCAGCAGCCGCGGTGGCGGGGGGCCTCGGGCGGAGCAGTTCTTC.

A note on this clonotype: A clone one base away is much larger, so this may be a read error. This CDR3 is CASRVPLAGVRENTEAFF. CDR3 bases: TGTGCCAGCAGAGTACCCCTTGCAGGGGTTCGAGAGAACACTGAAGCTTTCTTT. The chain recombines TRBV2 with TRBJ1-1; a weak D match, TRBD1 (6 bases). Trimming stripped 6 bases from V and 1 base from J, with 24 bases between. Per germline, CDR1 SNHLY and CDR2 FYNNEI. There are 18 residues in the CDR3.

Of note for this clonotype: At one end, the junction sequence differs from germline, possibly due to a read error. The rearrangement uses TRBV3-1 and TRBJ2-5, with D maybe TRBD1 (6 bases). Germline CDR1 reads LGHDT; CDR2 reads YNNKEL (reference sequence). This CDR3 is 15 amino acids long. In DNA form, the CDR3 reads TGTGCCAGCATACGTACCGGGACACAGCAGGAGACCCGGTACTTC. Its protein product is CASIRTGTQQETRYF.

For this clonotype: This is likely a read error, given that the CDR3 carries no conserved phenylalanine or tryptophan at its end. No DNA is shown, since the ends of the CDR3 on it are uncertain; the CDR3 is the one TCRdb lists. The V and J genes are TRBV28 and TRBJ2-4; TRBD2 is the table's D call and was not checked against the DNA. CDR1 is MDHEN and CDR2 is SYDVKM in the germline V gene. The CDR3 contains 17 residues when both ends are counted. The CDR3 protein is CASSLLDPSLAKNIQYL.

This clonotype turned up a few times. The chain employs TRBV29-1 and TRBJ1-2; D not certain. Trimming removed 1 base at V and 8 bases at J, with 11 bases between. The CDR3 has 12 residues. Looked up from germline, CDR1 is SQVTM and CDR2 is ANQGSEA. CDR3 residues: CSVEGQHGGYTF. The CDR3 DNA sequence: TGCAGCGTTGAAGGCCAGCACGGGGGCTACACCTTC.

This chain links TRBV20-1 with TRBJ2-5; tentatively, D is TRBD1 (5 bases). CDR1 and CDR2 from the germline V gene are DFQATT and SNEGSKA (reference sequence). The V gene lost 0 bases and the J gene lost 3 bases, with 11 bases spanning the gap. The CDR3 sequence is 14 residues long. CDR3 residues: CSARDRQDKETQYF. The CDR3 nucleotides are TGCAGTGCTAGAGATCGGCAGGACAAAGAGACCCAGTACTTC.

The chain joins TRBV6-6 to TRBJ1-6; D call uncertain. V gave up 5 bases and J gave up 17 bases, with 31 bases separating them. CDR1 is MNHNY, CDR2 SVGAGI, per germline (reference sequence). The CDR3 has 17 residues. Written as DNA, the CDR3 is TGTGCCAGCAGTACCCAGCAGACGGATGACTATAATTCACCTGTCCACTTT. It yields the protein CASSTQQTDDYNSPVHF.

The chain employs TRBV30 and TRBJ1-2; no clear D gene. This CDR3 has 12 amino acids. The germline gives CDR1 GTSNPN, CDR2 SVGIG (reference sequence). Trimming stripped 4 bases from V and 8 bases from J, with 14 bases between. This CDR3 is CAWNSAGGGYTF. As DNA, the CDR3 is TGTGCCTGGAATTCAGCAGGTGGCGGCTACACCTTC.

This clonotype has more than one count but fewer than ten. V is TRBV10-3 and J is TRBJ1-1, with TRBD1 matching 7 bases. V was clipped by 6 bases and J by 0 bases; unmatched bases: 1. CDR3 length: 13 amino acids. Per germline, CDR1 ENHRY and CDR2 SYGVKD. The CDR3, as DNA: TGTGCCATCAGGGGACAGCTGAACACTGAAGCTTTCTTT. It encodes CAIRGQLNTEAFF.

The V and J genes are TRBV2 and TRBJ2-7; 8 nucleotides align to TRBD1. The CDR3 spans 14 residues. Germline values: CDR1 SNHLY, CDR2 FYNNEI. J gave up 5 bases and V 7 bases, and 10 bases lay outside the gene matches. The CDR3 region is CASTGTGTYNEQYF. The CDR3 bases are TGTGCCAGCACTGGGACAGGAACATATAACGAGCAGTACTTC.

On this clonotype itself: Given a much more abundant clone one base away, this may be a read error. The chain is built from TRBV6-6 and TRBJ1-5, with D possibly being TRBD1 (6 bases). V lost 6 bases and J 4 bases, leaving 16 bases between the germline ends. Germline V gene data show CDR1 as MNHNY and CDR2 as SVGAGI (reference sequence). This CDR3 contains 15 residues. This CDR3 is CASSPIDRRNQPQHF. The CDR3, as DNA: TGTGCCAGCAGCCCTATAGACAGGAGAAATCAGCCCCAGCATTTT.

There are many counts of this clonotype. In DNA form, the CDR3 reads TGTGCCAGCAGCTCGGGAGGAGGAGGGGAACTTGAAGCTTTCTTT. As protein: CASSSGGGGELEAFF. The chain combines TRBV6-1 with TRBJ1-1, with D tentatively TRBD1 (5 bases). The V gene lost 6 bases and the J gene lost 7 bases, with 21 bases spanning the gap. This CDR3 is built from 15 residues. The germline CDR1 and CDR2 sequences are MNHNS and SASEGT.

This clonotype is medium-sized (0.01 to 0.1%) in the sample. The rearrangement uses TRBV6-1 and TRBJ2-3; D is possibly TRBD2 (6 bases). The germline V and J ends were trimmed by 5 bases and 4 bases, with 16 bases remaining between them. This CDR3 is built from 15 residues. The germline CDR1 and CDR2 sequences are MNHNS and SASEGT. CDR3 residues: CASSSGSAGSDTQYF. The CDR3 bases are TGTGCCAGCAGTTCGGGTAGCGCGGGATCAGATACGCAGTATTTT.

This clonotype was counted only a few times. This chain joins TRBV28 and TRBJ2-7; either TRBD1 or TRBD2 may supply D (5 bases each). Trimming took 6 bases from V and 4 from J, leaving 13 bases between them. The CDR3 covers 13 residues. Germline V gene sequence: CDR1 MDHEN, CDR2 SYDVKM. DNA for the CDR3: TGTGCCAGCAGCCCTTCGGGGCGGTACGAGCAGTACTTC. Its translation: CASSPSGRYEQYF.

CDR3 region: CASSSPGLRQFF. DNA for the CDR3: TGCGCCAGCAGTTCTCCGGGACTACGGCAGTTCTTC. The chain carries TRBV4-1 and TRBJ2-1; the match to TRBD2 covers 7 bases. With V trimmed by 6 bases and J by 12 bases, 8 bases remained unmatched. The germline V gene has CDR1 MGHRA and CDR2 YSYEKL. The CDR3 has 12 residues.

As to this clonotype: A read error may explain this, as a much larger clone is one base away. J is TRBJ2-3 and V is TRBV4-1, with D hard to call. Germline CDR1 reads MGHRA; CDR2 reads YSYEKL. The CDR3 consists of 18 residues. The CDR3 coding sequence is TGCGCCAGCAGCCGATATGCGGCCCGATTGGGTAGCACAGATACGCGGTATTTT. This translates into CASSRYAARLGSTDTRYF.

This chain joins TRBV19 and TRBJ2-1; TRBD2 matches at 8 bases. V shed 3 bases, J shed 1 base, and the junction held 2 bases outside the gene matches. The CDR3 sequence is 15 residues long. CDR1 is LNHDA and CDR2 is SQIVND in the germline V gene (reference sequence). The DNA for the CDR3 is TGTGCCAGTAGTATGGTAGCGGGGTCCTACAATGAGCAGTTCTTC. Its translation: CASSMVAGSYNEQFF. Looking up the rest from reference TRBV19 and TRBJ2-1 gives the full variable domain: DGGITQSPKYLFRKEGQNVTLSCEQNLNHDAMYWYRQDPGQGLRLIYYSQIVNDFQKGDIAEGYSVSREKKESFPLTVTSAQKNPTAFYLCASSMVAGSYNEQFFGPGTRLTVL.

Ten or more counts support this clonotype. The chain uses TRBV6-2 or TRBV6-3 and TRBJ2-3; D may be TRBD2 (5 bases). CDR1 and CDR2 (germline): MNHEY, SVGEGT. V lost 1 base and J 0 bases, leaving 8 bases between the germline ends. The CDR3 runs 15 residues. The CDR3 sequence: CASSYWSGSTDTQYF. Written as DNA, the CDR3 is TGTGCCAGCAGTTACTGGAGCGGTAGCACAGATACGCAGTATTTT.

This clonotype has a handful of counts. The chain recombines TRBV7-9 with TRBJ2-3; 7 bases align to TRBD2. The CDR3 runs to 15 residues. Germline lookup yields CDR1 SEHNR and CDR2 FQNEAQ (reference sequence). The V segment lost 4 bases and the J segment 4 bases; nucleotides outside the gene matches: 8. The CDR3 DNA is TGTGCCAGCAGCTCCTCGGGGGGTTGGGCAGATACGCAGTATTTT. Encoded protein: CASSSSGGWADTQYF.

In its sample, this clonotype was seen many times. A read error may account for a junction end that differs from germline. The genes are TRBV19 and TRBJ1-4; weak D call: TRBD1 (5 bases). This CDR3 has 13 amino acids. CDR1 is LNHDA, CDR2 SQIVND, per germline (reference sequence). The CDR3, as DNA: TGTGCCAGTAAGAACGGCCCGGGGGGAACTCAGCTTTTT. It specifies CASKNGPGGTQLF.

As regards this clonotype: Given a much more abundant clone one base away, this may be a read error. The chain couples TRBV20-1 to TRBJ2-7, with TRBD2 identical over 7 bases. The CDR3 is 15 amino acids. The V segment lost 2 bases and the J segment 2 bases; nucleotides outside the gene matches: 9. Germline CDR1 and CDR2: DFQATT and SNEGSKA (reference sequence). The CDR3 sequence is CSARKGSGSAYEQYF. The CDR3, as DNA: TGCAGTGCTAGAAAAGGTAGCGGGTCCGCCTACGAGCAGTACTTC.

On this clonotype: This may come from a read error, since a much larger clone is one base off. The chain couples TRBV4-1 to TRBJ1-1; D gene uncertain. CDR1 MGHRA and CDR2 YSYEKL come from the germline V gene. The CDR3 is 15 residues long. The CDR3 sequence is CASSQGLSLNTEALF. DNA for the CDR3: TGCGCCAGCAGCCAAGGGCTATCCTTAAACACTGAAGCTTTATTT.